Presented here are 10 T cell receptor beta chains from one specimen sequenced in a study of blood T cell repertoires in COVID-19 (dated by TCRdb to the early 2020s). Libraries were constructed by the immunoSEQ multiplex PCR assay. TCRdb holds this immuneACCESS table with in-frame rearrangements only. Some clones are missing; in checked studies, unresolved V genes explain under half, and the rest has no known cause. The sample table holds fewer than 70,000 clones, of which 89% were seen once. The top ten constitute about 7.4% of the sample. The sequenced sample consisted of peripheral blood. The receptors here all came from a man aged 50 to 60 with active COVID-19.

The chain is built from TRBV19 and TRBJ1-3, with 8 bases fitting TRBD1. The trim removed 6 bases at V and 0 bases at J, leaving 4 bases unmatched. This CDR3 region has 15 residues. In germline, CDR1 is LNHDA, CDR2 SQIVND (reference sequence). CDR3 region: CASSIGQGSGNTIYF. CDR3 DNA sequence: TGTGCCAGTAGCATCGGACAGGGCTCTGGAAACACCATATATTTT.

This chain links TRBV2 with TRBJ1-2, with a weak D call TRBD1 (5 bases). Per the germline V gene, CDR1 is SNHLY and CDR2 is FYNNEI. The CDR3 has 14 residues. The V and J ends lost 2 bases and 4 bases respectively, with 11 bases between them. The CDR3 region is CASSERGRGYGYTF. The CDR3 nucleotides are TGTGCCAGCAGTGAAAGGGGTAGGGGCTATGGCTACACCTTC.

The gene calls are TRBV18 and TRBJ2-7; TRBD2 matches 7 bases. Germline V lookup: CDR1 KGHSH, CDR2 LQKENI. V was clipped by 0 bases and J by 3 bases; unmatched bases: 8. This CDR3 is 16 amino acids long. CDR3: CASSPPGGTIHYEQYF. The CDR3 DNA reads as TGTGCCAGCTCACCACCAGGAGGGACTATCCACTACGAGCAGTACTTC.

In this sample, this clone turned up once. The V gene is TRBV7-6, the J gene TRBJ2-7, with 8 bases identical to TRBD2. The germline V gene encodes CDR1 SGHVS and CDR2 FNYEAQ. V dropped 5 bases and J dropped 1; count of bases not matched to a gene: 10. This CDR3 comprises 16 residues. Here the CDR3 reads CASSPPTGGSSYEQYF. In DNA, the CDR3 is TGTGCCAGCAGCCCTCCCACGGGGGGGTCATCCTACGAGCAGTACTTC.

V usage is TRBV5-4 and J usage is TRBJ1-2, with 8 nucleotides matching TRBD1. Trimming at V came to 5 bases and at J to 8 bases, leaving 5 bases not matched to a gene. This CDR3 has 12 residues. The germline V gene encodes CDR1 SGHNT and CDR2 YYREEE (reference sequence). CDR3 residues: CASSFTGGGYTF. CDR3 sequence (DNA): TGTGCCAGCAGTTTCACAGGGGGGGGCTACACCTTC.

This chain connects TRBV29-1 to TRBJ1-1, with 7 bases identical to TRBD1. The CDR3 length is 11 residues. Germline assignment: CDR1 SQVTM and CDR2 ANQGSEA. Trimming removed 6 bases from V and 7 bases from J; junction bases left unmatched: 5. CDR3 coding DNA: TGCAGCGTCGGGACAGTACTTGAAGCTTTCTTT. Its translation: CSVGTVLEAFF. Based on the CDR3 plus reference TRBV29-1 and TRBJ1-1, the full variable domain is SAVISQKPSRDICQRGTSLTIQCQVDSQVTMMFWYRQQPGQSLTLIATANQGSEATYESGFVIDKFPISRPNLTFSTLTVSNMSPEDSSIYLCSVGTVLEAFFGQGTRLTVV.

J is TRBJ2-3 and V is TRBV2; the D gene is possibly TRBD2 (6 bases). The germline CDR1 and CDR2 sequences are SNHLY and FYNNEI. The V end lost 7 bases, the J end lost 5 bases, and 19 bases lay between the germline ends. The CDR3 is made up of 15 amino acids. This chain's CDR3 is CASTLSSVGGDTQYF. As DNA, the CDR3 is TGTGCCAGCACCCTATCTAGCGTTGGAGGAGATACGCAGTATTTT.

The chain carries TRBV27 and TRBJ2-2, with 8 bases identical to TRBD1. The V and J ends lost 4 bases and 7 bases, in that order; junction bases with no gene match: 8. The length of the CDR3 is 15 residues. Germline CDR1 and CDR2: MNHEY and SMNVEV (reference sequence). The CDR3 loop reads CASSSESGGIGELFF. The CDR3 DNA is TGTGCCAGCAGTTCCGAATCAGGGGGCATCGGGGAGCTGTTTTTT.

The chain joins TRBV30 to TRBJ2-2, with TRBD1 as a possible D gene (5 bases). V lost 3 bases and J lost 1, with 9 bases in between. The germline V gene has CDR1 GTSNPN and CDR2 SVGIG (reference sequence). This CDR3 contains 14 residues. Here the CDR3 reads CAWRTVLNTGELFF. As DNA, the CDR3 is TGTGCCTGGAGGACAGTACTGAACACCGGGGAGCTGTTTTTT.

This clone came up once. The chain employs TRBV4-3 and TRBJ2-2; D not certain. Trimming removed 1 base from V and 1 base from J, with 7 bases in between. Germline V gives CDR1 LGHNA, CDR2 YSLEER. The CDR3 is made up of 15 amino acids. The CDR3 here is CASSQASRNTGELFF. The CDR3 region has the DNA TGCGCCAGCAGCCAAGCATCGAGGAACACCGGGGAGCTGTTTTTT.